This T cell receptor beta chain was captured in a study of OX40 agonist ivuxolimab in advanced cancers. The germline V and J ends were trimmed by 5 bases and 0 bases, with 13 bases remaining between them. Germline V gives CDR1 MNHEY, CDR2 SMNVEV (reference sequence). This CDR3 contains 15 residues. Method: immunoSEQ multiplex PCR; TCRdb's copy keeps in-frame clones and lacks some. The table includes more than 15,000 clones, roughly 78% detected once. This chain uses TRBV27 with TRBJ1-1; D unresolved. The sequence was obtained from an adult with an advanced solid tumor such as melanoma, head and neck, liver or kidney cancer. The sample consisted of CD4+ or CD8+ T cells sorted from blood, taken in a trial of the OX40 agonist ivuxolimab. CDR3 DNA: TGTGCCAGCAGTCCCTTACAGCCGATGAACACTGAAGCTTTCTTT. Translated: CASSPLQPMNTEAFF.